Each of the 8 T cell receptor beta chains below was sequenced from the same sample in a study of cytomegalovirus exposure and HLA in healthy donors. In the PCR, 60 Vbeta and 13 Jbeta primers were used. Method: immunoSEQ multiplex PCR; TCRdb's copy keeps in-frame clones and lacks some. Here the sample spans 100,000 to 150,000 clones, over 70% being singletons. Input material: PBMCs. These receptors all stem from a man aged 18-30 years in good health and CMV-seropositive.

The chain has TRBV6-1 and TRBJ1-6; weak D call: TRBD1 (5 bases). CDR1 and CDR2 from the germline V gene are MNHNS and SASEGT. V lost 4 bases and J lost 8, with 9 bases in between. The CDR3 runs to 13 residues. The CDR3 DNA follows: TGTGCCAGCAGTGCCAGGGTGGATTCACCCCTCCACTTT. Its protein is CASSARVDSPLHF.

This clone occurred a few times. The chain links TRBV6-6 to TRBJ1-1; 8 positions agree with TRBD1. Germline loops: CDR1 MNHNY, CDR2 SVGAGI (reference sequence). The length of the CDR3 is 15 residues. V shed 7 bases and J 7 bases; nucleotides not matched to a gene: 14. The CDR3 is CASTKAQGATSEAFF. DNA for the CDR3: TGTGCCAGCACCAAAGCTCAGGGGGCCACTAGTGAAGCTTTCTTT.

The chain recombines TRBV23-1 with TRBJ2-7; 9 positions match TRBD1. TRBV23-1 is designated an ORF whose function remains uncertain. The CDR3 extends over 17 amino acids. V was pared by 2 bases and J by 0 bases, with 8 bases of the junction left unmatched. CDR3 loop: CASSQQNDRGSSYEQYF. The CDR3, as DNA: TGCGCCAGCAGTCAACAAAACGACAGGGGGAGCTCCTACGAGCAGTACTTC.

This rearrangement joins TRBV6-1 to TRBJ2-3; maybe TRBD2 (6 bases). The CDR3 is 14 residues long. The germline CDR1 and CDR2 sequences are MNHNS and SASEGT. Trimming removed 6 bases at V and 2 bases at J, with 12 bases between. CDR3 loop: CASSSGLYTDTQYF. CDR3 DNA: TGTGCCAGCAGCTCGGGACTGTACACAGATACGCAGTATTTT.

This chain links TRBV4-1 with TRBJ1-2; D is ambiguous. The CDR3 loop spans 15 amino acids. The ends were cut back, 1 base at V and 1 base at J, with 10 bases in the middle. Germline V gives CDR1 MGHRA, CDR2 YSYEKL. CDR3 coding DNA: TGCGCCAGCAGCCAAGGAGCCCCTTTTAACTATGGCTACACCTTC. Encoded protein: CASSQGAPFNYGYTF.

This clone has just a few counts. V is TRBV25-1 and J is TRBJ2-7, with D possibly TRBD2 on 6 matching bases. Germline CDR1 is MGHDK and CDR2 is SYGVNS. The CDR3 consists of 15 residues. Trimming took off 5 bases at V and 2 bases at J, with 16 bases between the two ends. CDR3 DNA: TGTGCCAGCAGTCGAACCTCGCGGGGAGCCTACGAGCAGTACTTC. It codes for CASSRTSRGAYEQYF.

V and J are TRBV7-2 and TRBJ2-7; 10 bases line up with TRBD1. The CDR3 is 15 residues long. Per the germline V gene, CDR1 is SGHTA and CDR2 is FQGNSA. V shed 5 bases, J shed 3 bases, and the junction held 7 bases outside the gene matches. Here the CDR3 DNA reads TGTGCCAGCAGCCTGGGGACAGGGGCGGGCTACGAGCAGTACTTC. This gives the protein CASSLGTGAGYEQYF.

This rearrangement joins TRBV10-3 to TRBJ1-2; the D gene is possibly TRBD1 (6 bases). Trimming took 5 bases from V and 2 from J, leaving 18 bases between them. The CDR3 has 16 amino acids. Germline values: CDR1 ENHRY, CDR2 SYGVKD. The CDR3, as DNA: TGTGCCATCAGTAAGGTAACAGGGCGATTGAACTATGGCTACACCTTC. Protein product: CAISKVTGRLNYGYTF.